This T cell receptor (beta chain) was captured in a study of technical replicates of blood from several donors. In its sample, this clone was seen a few times. Produced via immunoSEQ multiplex PCR; TCRdb's table is partial and in-frame only. The repertoire has about 97,000 clones, over 85% of them found once; the top ten carry about 0.3%. Germline V gene sequence: CDR1 PRHDT, CDR2 FYEKMQ (reference sequence). V shed 5 bases and J 4 bases; nucleotides not matched to a gene: 7. The CDR3 sequence is 14 residues long. The TCR comes from a human donor in good health. The chain recombines TRBV13 with TRBJ1-1; TRBD1 matches at 7 bases. The source material was T cells isolated from PBMCs. The CDR3 sequence is CASSAKTGFTEAFF. CDR3 in DNA: TGTGCCAGCAGCGCAAAGACAGGGTTCACTGAAGCTTTCTTT.